These 21 T cell receptor beta chains came from one sample sequenced in a study of blood T cells in healthy people across ages. Through a sample-barcoded 5' primer and a J-beta primer mix, a second PCR was run for about 7 to 12 cycles. TCRdb processed the 5' RACE reads anew with MiXCR; each CDR3 protein has one entry. Seen here are some 1.8 million distinct CDR3 sequences, roughly two fifths observed once, and the top ten hold roughly 23%. Sequences were obtained from blood. All receptors derive from a human donor in good health.

This clonotype was seen a handful of times. The chain recombines TRBV7-9 with TRBJ2-3; 11 bases fit TRBD1. Per germline, CDR1 SEHNR and CDR2 FQNEAQ (reference sequence). The length of the CDR3 is 16 residues. Losses at the gene ends were 4 bases for V and 8 bases for J; bases not matched to a gene: 11. The CDR3 spells CASSWGQGVTQGTQYF. The CDR3 nucleotides are TGTGCCAGCAGCTGGGGACAGGGGGTGACACAGGGTACGCAGTATTTT.

The genes are TRBV4-3 and TRBJ1-4, with D tentatively TRBD1 (5 bases). Trimming removed 5 bases at V and 2 bases at J, with 12 bases between. The CDR3 consists of 15 residues. Germline CDR1 and CDR2: LGHNA and YSLEER. This chain's CDR3 is CASSYLDNTNEKLFF. CDR3 sequence (DNA): TGCGCCAGCAGCTACCTGGACAACACTAATGAAAAACTGTTTTTT.

The chain joins TRBV7-9 to TRBJ1-2, with no clear D. V lost 10 bases and J 4 bases, leaving 16 bases between the germline ends. The CDR3 totals 13 residues. Germline assignment: CDR1 SEHNR and CDR2 FQNEAQ (reference sequence). DNA for the CDR3: TGTGCCACCTTCGCACAGATCCCCTATGGCTACACCTTC. Translated: CATFAQIPYGYTF.

This rearrangement joins TRBV20-1 to TRBJ2-1, with 8 bases aligning to TRBD2. CDR1 is DFQATT, CDR2 SNEGSKA, per germline (reference sequence). V shed 5 bases, J shed 2 bases, and the junction held 11 bases outside the gene matches. This CDR3 has 16 amino acids. CDR3 sequence reads: CSAGTLADLTYNEQFF. DNA of the CDR3: TGCAGTGCTGGAACACTAGCGGACCTTACCTACAATGAGCAGTTCTTC.

This clonotype showed up many times. V gene TRBV28 combines with J gene TRBJ2-7; D perhaps matches TRBD1 (5 bases). Germline loops: CDR1 MDHEN, CDR2 SYDVKM. Trimming left V 5 bases short and J 1 base short, with 12 bases between. The CDR3 runs 14 residues. The CDR3 reads CASSPDSLSYEQYF. CDR3 in DNA: TGTGCCAGCAGTCCTGACAGTTTATCCTACGAGCAGTACTTC.

This clonotype was detected a few times. CDR3 sequence (DNA): TGTGCCACCAGTGATCGATACAGGGGGTTTGCCAATGAGCAGTTCTTC. Translating gives CATSDRYRGFANEQFF. The V gene is TRBV24-1, the J gene TRBJ2-1; the match to TRBD1 covers 8 bases. This CDR3 is 16 amino acids long. J lost 6 bases, V lost 3 bases, and 9 bases had no gene match. Germline-derived CDR1 and CDR2 are KGHDR and SFDVKD.

In this sample, this clonotype turned up a few times. This chain uses TRBV6-4 with TRBJ2-1; D gene uncertain. The CDR3 has 16 residues. The V end lost 3 bases, the J end lost 3 bases, and 15 bases lay between the germline ends. CDR1 MRHNA and CDR2 SNTAGT come from the germline V gene. In DNA, the CDR3 is TGTGCCAGCAGTGAAACCTCTTCCCCCCTCTACAATGAGCAGTTCTTC. Encoded protein: CASSETSSPLYNEQFF.

The chain carries TRBV5-4 and TRBJ2-5, with D possibly TRBD1 on 6 matching bases. Germline V gives CDR1 SGHNT, CDR2 YYREEE (reference sequence). The CDR3 loop spans 14 amino acids. With 3 bases removed from V and 1 base from J, the gap between germline ends came to 10 bases. CDR3 amino acids: CASSSETGQETQYF. The CDR3 region has the DNA TGTGCCAGCAGCTCAGAGACAGGCCAAGAGACCCAGTACTTC.

The V gene is TRBV6-6, the J gene TRBJ1-2; perhaps TRBD1 as D (5 bases). V was trimmed by 2 bases and J by 8 bases, leaving 15 bases between them. This CDR3 region has 14 residues. Per the germline V gene, CDR1 is MNHNY and CDR2 is SVGAGI (reference sequence). For the CDR3, the DNA is TGTGCCAGCAGTTACGAGTATGGGTGGGGGGGCTACACCTTC. Its translation is CASSYEYGWGGYTF.

This clonotype was counted many times. CDR3 nucleotides: TGTGCCAGCAGATTGATAGGGGACGCAAAGAACACTGAAGCTTTCTTT. Amino acids: CASRLIGDAKNTEAFF. The chain carries TRBV7-2 and TRBJ1-1; TRBD1 is a possible D gene (5 bases). Germline assignment: CDR1 SGHTA and CDR2 FQGNSA. This CDR3 contains 16 residues. Trimming left V 6 bases short and J 1 base short, with 18 bases between. Filled out from reference TRBV7-2 and TRBJ1-1, the complete variable domain reads GAGVSQSPSNKVTEKGKDVELRCDPISGHTALYWYRQSLGQGLEFLIYFQGNSAPDKSGLPSDRFSAERTGGSVSTLTIQRTQQEDSAVYLCASRLIGDAKNTEAFFGQGTRLTVV.

This sequence joins TRBV12-3 or TRBV12-4 and TRBJ1-6, with no clear D. The ends were cut back, 6 bases at V and 9 bases at J, with 18 bases in the middle. This CDR3 comprises 15 residues. The CDR3 region is CASSLGSGNFSPLHF. The DNA for the CDR3 is TGTGCCAGCAGCCTAGGGTCCGGGAACTTTTCACCCCTCCACTTT.

The chain carries TRBV28 and TRBJ2-1, with D possibly called TRBD1 or TRBD2 (5 bases each). Germline V CDR1 and CDR2: MDHEN, SYDVKM. The CDR3 runs 11 residues. V lost 3 bases and J lost 12, with 9 bases in between. This CDR3 reads CASSFTRGQFF. The DNA of the CDR3 is TGTGCCAGCAGTTTCACGAGGGGGCAGTTCTTC.

The V gene is TRBV12-3 or TRBV12-4, the J gene TRBJ2-3, with D tentatively TRBD1 or TRBD2 (6 bases each). The CDR3 spans 13 residues. V was shortened by 10 bases and J by 2 bases, with 13 bases between the two germline ends. DNA of the CDR3: TGTGCCACTCGGGGGCCCCCCACAGATACGCAGTATTTT. Its protein product is CATRGPPTDTQYF.

The rearrangement links TRBV6-5 to TRBJ2-7; 8 bases align to TRBD1. CDR3 length: 15 residues. With V trimmed by 7 bases and J by 2 bases, 10 bases remained unmatched. Germline CDR1 MNHEY, CDR2 SVGAGI. Here the CDR3 reads CASNNHGQGPYEQYF. The CDR3 DNA sequence: TGTGCCAGCAACAATCATGGACAGGGACCCTACGAGCAGTACTTC.

Note on this clonotype: One end of the junction varies from germline; a read error may be responsible. V and J are TRBV7-9 and TRBJ2-1; tentative D call: TRBD1 (7 bases). CDR1 is SEHNR and CDR2 is FQNEAQ in the germline V gene (reference sequence). The CDR3 contains 14 residues. The CDR3 loop reads CASSFRGETMEQVF. As DNA, the CDR3 is TGTGCCAGCAGCTTCAGGGGGGAGACAATGGAGCAGGTCTTC.

The CDR3 loop is CSVEYYRGNGYTF. In nucleotides, the CDR3 is TGCAGCGTTGAATATTACAGGGGAAATGGCTACACCTTC. The gene calls are TRBV29-1 and TRBJ1-2, with 7 bases aligning to TRBD1. The CDR3 consists of 13 residues. The V and J ends lost 2 bases and 6 bases, in that order; junction bases with no gene match: 6. The germline V gene has CDR1 SQVTM and CDR2 ANQGSEA.

As to this clonotype: Relative to the germline gene, one junction end is altered; a read error may explain this. The V gene is TRBV5-6, the J gene TRBJ2-3; a weak D match, TRBD1 (6 bases). The germline V gene has CDR1 SGHDT and CDR2 YYEEEE. The CDR3 has 14 residues. CDR3 residues: CACRGTGSTDTQYF. Here the CDR3 DNA reads TGTGCCTGCAGGGGTACAGGGAGCACAGATACGCAGTATTTT.

The V gene is TRBV20-1, the J gene TRBJ2-7, with a possible D match to TRBD1 (6 bases). Trimming pared 0 bases from V and 3 bases from J, leaving 15 bases between. CDR1 DFQATT and CDR2 SNEGSKA come from the germline V gene (reference sequence). This CDR3 is built from 15 residues. This CDR3 is CSARDLSGTHYEQYF. The CDR3, as DNA: TGCAGTGCTAGAGATCTCTCCGGGACACACTACGAGCAGTACTTC.

This clonotype turned up a few times. The rearrangement links TRBV29-1 to TRBJ1-1; maybe TRBD1 (5 bases). CDR1 is SQVTM, CDR2 ANQGSEA, per germline. This CDR3 spans 14 amino acids. Between the trimmed V and J ends, which lost 4 bases and 5 bases, there was a span of 17 bases. The chain's CDR3 is CSVVPRAMGTEAFF. CDR3 DNA: TGCAGCGTTGTCCCCAGGGCAATGGGGACTGAAGCTTTCTTT.

This clonotype was observed a handful of times. This chain connects TRBV7-9 to TRBJ1-5; D not certain. This CDR3 is built from 14 residues. Germline V gene lookup returns CDR1 SEHNR and CDR2 FQNEAQ (reference sequence). V lost 3 bases and J lost 4, with 10 bases in between. CDR3 in DNA: TGTGCCAGCAGCTTTGGGCCAACAAATCAGCCCCAGCATTTT. Translated: CASSFGPTNQPQHF.

Here the CDR3 DNA reads TGCAGTGCTCACCCCGGGGCAGGACCGGGGGAAAAACTGTTTTTT. Its translation: CSAHPGAGPGEKLFF. The chain employs TRBV20-1 and TRBJ1-4; TRBD1 is a possible D gene (5 bases). From germline, CDR1 is DFQATT and CDR2 SNEGSKA (reference sequence). CDR3 size: 15 residues. V shed 5 bases and J shed 8 bases, with 21 bases lying between them.